Presented here are 6 T cell receptor beta chains from one specimen sequenced in a study of beta chain features in type 1 diabetes. Investigators reverse transcribed all isolated RNA, so they sequenced expressed TCRB transcripts. Assay used: immunoSEQ multiplex PCR; TCRdb lists only in-frame clones, some missing. The table shows about 470,000 clones, with around 28% occurring only once. The sequenced material came from naive CD4+ T cells from blood. These TCRs come from a man between 18 and 29 years old in good health.

The genes are TRBV9 and TRBJ2-7; D may be TRBD1 (5 bases). Germline V gene data show CDR1 as SGDLS and CDR2 as YYNGEE. With 0 bases removed from V and 2 bases from J, the gap between germline ends came to 9 bases. The CDR3 totals 14 residues. The CDR3 loop is CASSVDLGAYEQYF. CDR3 bases: TGTGCCAGCAGCGTAGACTTAGGGGCCTACGAGCAGTACTTC.

This clone was counted between two and nine times. J is TRBJ2-7 and V is TRBV10-3, with TRBD1 identical over 7 bases. From germline, CDR1 is ENHRY and CDR2 SYGVKD. The CDR3 totals 14 residues. V lost 6 bases to trimming and J lost 0 bases; unmatched junction nucleotides: 5. The CDR3 DNA reads TGTGCCATCAGGTCCGGGACAGACTCCTACGAGCAGTACTTC. Protein sequence: CAIRSGTDSYEQYF.

This clone was observed a few times. The chain joins TRBV5-4 to TRBJ2-7, with D tentatively TRBD1 (6 bases). This CDR3 is 14 amino acids long. V lost 7 bases to trimming and J lost 7 bases, with 21 bases between them. The germline CDR1 and CDR2 sequences are SGHNT and YYREEE (reference sequence). The CDR3 DNA reads TGTGCCAGCCCCTTTAAGGGGGTCTTGGGGGAGCAGTACTTC. Amino acid sequence: CASPFKGVLGEQYF.

This clone was detected a few times. The same CDR3 also results from other DNA sequences found in this sample. The rearrangement joins TRBV6-5 to TRBJ2-3, with TRBD2 matching 12 bases. J lost 1 base, V lost 5 bases, and 1 base had no gene match. The V gene's germline CDR1 is MNHEY and CDR2 SVGAGI. The CDR3 loop spans 15 amino acids. The DNA of the CDR3 is TGTGCCAGCAGTCGGACTAGCGGGGGCACAGATACGCAGTATTTT. The encoded protein is CASSRTSGGTDTQYF.

The sample holds one count of this clone. V and J are TRBV27 and TRBJ1-1; 9 bases line up with TRBD1. There are 16 residues in the CDR3. V lost 4 bases to trimming and J lost 5 bases; unmatched junction nucleotides: 11. CDR1 is MNHEY and CDR2 is SMNVEV in the germline V gene (reference sequence). CDR3 coding DNA: TGTGCCAGCAGTTCCCGTCCCTCGACAGGGGGAACTGAAGCTTTCTTT. It yields the protein CASSSRPSTGGTEAFF.

The genes are TRBV6-6 and TRBJ2-3, with no clear D. V was shortened by 0 bases and J by 6 bases, with 4 bases between the two germline ends. The CDR3 sequence is 12 residues long. Germline CDR1 is MNHNY and CDR2 is SVGAGI (reference sequence). CDR3 protein: CASSYSKDTQYF. DNA for the CDR3: TGTGCCAGCAGTTACTCGAAGGATACGCAGTATTTT.